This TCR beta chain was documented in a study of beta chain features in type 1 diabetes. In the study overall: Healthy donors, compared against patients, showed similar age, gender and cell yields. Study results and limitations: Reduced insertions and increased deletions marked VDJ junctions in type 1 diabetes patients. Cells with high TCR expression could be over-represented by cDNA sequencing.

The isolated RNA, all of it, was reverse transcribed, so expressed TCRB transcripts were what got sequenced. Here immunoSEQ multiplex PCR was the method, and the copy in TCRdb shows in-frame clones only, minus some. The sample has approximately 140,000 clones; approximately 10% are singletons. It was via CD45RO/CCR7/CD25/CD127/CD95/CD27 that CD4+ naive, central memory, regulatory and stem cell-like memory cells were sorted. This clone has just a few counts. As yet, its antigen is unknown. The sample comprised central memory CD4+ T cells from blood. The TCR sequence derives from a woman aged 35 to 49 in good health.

This chain's CDR3 is CASSPGASGGSSYNEQFF. CDR3 nucleotide sequence: TGCGCCAGCAGCCCCGGCGCTAGCGGGGGGAGCTCCTACAATGAGCAGTTCTTC. The V gene is TRBV4-3, the J gene TRBJ2-1, with 11 nucleotides matching TRBD2. CDR1 and CDR2 from the germline V gene are LGHNA and YSLEER. V was pared by 4 bases and J by 0 bases, with 8 bases of the junction left unmatched. CDR3 length: 18 residues.